This TCR beta chain is from a study of T cells after somatic rescue of genetic block (dated by TCRdb to 2020 to 2022). Regarding the study in general: The study assessed how robust, over the long term, a T-cell system was when the system had developed through somatic rescue of a genetic block in T-cell development.

V was cut back by 7 bases and J by 2 bases, leaving a gap of 18 bases between them. The CDR1 and CDR2 encoded by the germline V gene are SNHLY and FYNNEI. Its CDR3 holds 15 amino acids, cysteine through phenylalanine. CDR3 DNA is the only sequence kept; it has 45 bases, read in frame from the first base. In regard to this clone: This clone's antigen is unknown. There are no base qualities to consult, and no much larger clone falls within one base.

The library was produced with the immunoSEQ multiplex PCR assay. The immuneACCESS repertoire file appears here via TCRdb, limited to in-frame rearrangements. These files lack a portion of the clones; in checked studies, under half of the deficit traces to unresolved V genes, and the cause of the others is not known. The sample records about 110,000 clones, 85% to 95% of which are singletons. Of the sample, more than 1.4% is held by the ten largest clones. This sequence uses TRBV2 and TRBJ2-7, with the D gene not clear enough to name. The specimen was peripheral blood mononuclear cells (PBMCs). The clonotype was recovered from a woman aged 18 to 35. CDR3 reads: CASKKSGSPPYEQYF. The nucleotides read TGTGCCAGCAAAAAGTCAGGATCACCCCCCTACGAGCAGTACTTC.